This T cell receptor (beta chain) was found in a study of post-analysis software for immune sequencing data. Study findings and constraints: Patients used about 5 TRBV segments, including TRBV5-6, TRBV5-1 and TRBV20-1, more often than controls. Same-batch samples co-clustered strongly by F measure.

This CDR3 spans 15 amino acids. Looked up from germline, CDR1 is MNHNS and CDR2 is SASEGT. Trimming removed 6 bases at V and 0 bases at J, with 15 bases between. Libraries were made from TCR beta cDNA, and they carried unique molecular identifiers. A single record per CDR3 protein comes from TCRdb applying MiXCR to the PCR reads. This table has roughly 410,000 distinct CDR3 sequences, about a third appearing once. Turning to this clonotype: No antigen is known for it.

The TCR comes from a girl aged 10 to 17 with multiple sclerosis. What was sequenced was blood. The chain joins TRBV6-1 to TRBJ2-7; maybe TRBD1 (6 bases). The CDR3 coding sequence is TGTGCCAGCAGGAGGGACATGGAGAGCTCCTACGAGCAGTACTTC. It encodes CASRRDMESSYEQYF.